The source of this T cell receptor (beta chain) is a study of graft-versus-host responses after intestinal transplantation. For the study at large: Tacrolimus and steroids were given for two to three years to all recipients after anti-thymocyte globulin induction. Study-level findings and limits: Maximum circulating GvH clone levels tracked with early post-transplant HvG decreases. Clonal ratios of graft-versus-host to host-versus-graft in allografts were high for patients exhibiting graft-donor T cell macrochimerism. In recipient marrow, GvH clones were found, and some appeared first in ileum or blood.

Using immunoSEQ multiplex PCR, the repertoire was profiled, and TCRdb retains in-frame clones only, with some absent. The top ten hold 0.75% to 0.85% of the sample, which has about 90,000 clones, around 84% seen once. The CDR3 has 18 residues. Germline V lookup: CDR1 MDHEN, CDR2 SYDVKM. Trimming removed 0 bases from V and 3 bases from J; junction bases left unmatched: 4. For this clone: The antigen remains undetermined.

V usage is TRBV28 and J usage is TRBJ2-6, with 11 positions matching TRBD1. The clonotype was recovered from a human donor who received an intestinal transplant. Sequences were derived from unstimulated CD4+ T cells sorted from spleen or lymph node cells, sampled before intestinal transplant. As DNA, the CDR3 is TGTGCCAGCAGTTTATGGGGACAGGGGGGAAGTGGGGCCAACGTCCTGACTTTC. Protein: CASSLWGQGGSGANVLTF.